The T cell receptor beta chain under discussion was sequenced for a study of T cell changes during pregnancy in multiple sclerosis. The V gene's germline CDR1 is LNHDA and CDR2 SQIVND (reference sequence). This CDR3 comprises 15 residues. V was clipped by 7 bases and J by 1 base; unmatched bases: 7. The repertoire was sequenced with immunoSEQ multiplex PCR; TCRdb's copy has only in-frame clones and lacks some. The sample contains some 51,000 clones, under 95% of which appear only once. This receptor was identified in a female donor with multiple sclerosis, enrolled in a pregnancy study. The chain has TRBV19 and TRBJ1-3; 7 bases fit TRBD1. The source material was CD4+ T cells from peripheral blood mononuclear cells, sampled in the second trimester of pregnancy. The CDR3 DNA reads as TGTGCCAGTACCCAACAGGGGTGGTCTGGAAACACCATATATTTT. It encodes CASTQQGWSGNTIYF.